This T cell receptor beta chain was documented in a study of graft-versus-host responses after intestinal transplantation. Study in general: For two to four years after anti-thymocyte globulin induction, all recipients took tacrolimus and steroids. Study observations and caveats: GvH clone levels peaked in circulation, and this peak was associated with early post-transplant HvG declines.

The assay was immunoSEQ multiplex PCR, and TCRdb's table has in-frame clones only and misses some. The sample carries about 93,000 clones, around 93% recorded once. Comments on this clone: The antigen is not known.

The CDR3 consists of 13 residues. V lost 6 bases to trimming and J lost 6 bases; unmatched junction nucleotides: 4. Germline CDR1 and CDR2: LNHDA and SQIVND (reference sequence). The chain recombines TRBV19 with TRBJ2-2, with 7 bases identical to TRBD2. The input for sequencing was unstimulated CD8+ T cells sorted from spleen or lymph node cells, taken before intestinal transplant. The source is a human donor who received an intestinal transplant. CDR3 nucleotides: TGTGCCAGTAGGGATGGGGGGGCCGGGGAGCTGTTTTTT. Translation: CASRDGGAGELFF.